These 19 T cell receptor beta chains share one sample of origin, sequenced in a study of T cells in tuberculosis. The assay was immunoSEQ multiplex PCR, and TCRdb's table has in-frame clones only and misses some. This repertoire shows about 30,000 clones, about 95% found once; its top ten account for around 2%. Specimen: PBMCs. The origin of the receptors is a donor aged 10 to 29 with latent tuberculosis or without tuberculosis infection.

A single count supports this clone. The gene calls are TRBV5-1 and TRBJ2-2; TRBD1 matches at 10 bases. Germline assignment: CDR1 SGHRS and CDR2 YFSETQ. The CDR3 is 14 residues long. V shed 4 bases and J 7 bases; nucleotides not matched to a gene: 4. The CDR3 region is CASSQDRGYGELFF. The CDR3 DNA sequence: TGCGCCAGCAGCCAGGACAGGGGGTACGGGGAGCTGTTTTTT. Complete variable domain (other parts from reference TRBV5-1 and TRBJ2-2): KAGVTQTPRYLIKTRGQQVTLSCSPISGHRSVSWYQQTPGQGLQFLFEYFSETQRNKGNFPGRFSGRQFSNSRSEMNVSTLELGDSALYLCASSQDRGYGELFFGEGSRLTVL.

The chain recombines TRBV15 with TRBJ1-5; D is perhaps TRBD1 (5 bases). Germline V lookup: CDR1 LNHNV, CDR2 YYDKDF (reference sequence). Trimming took off 2 bases at V and 11 bases at J, with 19 bases between the two ends. This CDR3 comprises 15 residues. DNA of the CDR3: TGTGCCACCAGCAGACCGGAGCGGGGCGGTGAAGCCCAGCATTTT. Protein sequence: CATSRPERGGEAQHF.

This rearrangement joins TRBV2 to TRBJ1-3; TRBD1 might be the D (5 bases). The germline V gene has CDR1 SNHLY and CDR2 FYNNEI. Trimming removed 1 base at V and 1 base at J, with 5 bases between. The CDR3 is made up of 14 amino acids. The CDR3 loop is CASSEEGSGNTIYF. CDR3 bases: TGTGCCAGCAGTGAAGAGGGGTCTGGAAACACCATATATTTT.

This chain uses TRBV4-1 with TRBJ1-4; D remains ambiguous. The germline gives CDR1 MGHRA, CDR2 YSYEKL. The CDR3 spans 16 residues. V lost 4 bases, J lost 13 bases, and 25 bases lay in between. CDR3: CASSRERVVVNEGLFF. In nucleotides, the CDR3 is TGCGCCAGCAGCCGAGAGCGCGTTGTCGTGAATGAGGGACTGTTTTTT.

The J gene is TRBJ2-1, the V gene TRBV7-2; 13 bases line up with TRBD2. The germline V gene encodes CDR1 SGHTA and CDR2 FQGNSA. Losses at the gene ends were 5 bases for V and 1 base for J; bases not matched to a gene: 11. This CDR3 is 19 amino acids long. For the CDR3, the DNA is TGTGCCAGCAGCGCCCTCGGACTAGCGGGGGAAGGGTCCTACAATGAGCAGTTCTTC. Residues: CASSALGLAGEGSYNEQFF.

The gene calls are TRBV27 and TRBJ2-5; D is unresolved. Germline V lookup: CDR1 MNHEY, CDR2 SMNVEV (reference sequence). V lost 2 bases and J 4 bases, leaving 8 bases between the germline ends. This CDR3 spans 13 amino acids. CDR3 protein: CASSLRSIETQYF. The DNA of the CDR3 is TGTGCCAGCAGTTTACGGTCTATAGAGACCCAGTACTTC.

This chain uses TRBV19 with TRBJ1-2; no firm D call. Deletions cut 5 bases from V and 5 bases from J, with 12 bases between. This CDR3 is built from 13 residues. Germline-derived CDR1 and CDR2 are LNHDA and SQIVND (reference sequence). The CDR3 DNA is TGTGCCAGTAGTGCTTCAGGTGCTTATGGCTACACCTTC. This codes for CASSASGAYGYTF.

The V and J genes are TRBV6-1 and TRBJ1-2, with a possible D match to TRBD1 (6 bases). V gave up 7 bases and J gave up 7 bases, with 10 bases separating them. CDR3 length equals 11 residues. CDR1 MNHNS and CDR2 SASEGT come from the germline V gene. CDR3 bases: TGTGCCAGCACCCAGGGGCGTGGCTACACCTTC. This translates into CASTQGRGYTF.

This clone came up once. The chain uses TRBV7-2 and TRBJ2-4; 11 nucleotides line up with TRBD2. The CDR3 contains 14 residues. V shed 7 bases and J 2 bases; nucleotides not matched to a gene: 1. Germline V lookup: CDR1 SGHTA, CDR2 FQGNSA. The CDR3 reads CASTSGGTKNIQYF. Written as DNA, the CDR3 is TGTGCCAGCACTAGCGGGGGGACCAAAAACATTCAGTACTTC.

Written as DNA, the CDR3 is TGTGCCAGTACCCCGGGAAGGGCAGGCACTGAAGCTTTCTTT. Translated: CASTPGRAGTEAFF. The rearrangement links TRBV19 to TRBJ1-1; D ambiguous. The CDR3 loop spans 14 amino acids. V was trimmed by 7 bases and J by 4 bases, leaving 16 bases between them. Germline V gene lookup returns CDR1 LNHDA and CDR2 SQIVND (reference sequence).

This chain uses TRBV29-1 with TRBJ2-4; the D gene is possibly TRBD1 (6 bases). Germline V gives CDR1 SQVTM, CDR2 ANQGSEA. The V end was cut by 6 bases, the J end by 6 bases, with 18 bases between. CDR3 length equals 14 residues. The CDR3 loop is CSVINTGLGNIQYF. As DNA, the CDR3 is TGCAGCGTCATAAATACAGGGCTCGGAAACATTCAGTACTTC.

This chain links TRBV27 with TRBJ2-7; maybe TRBD1 (6 bases). V dropped 5 bases and J dropped 1 base, with 18 bases sitting between them. This CDR3 comprises 16 residues. Germline CDR1 and CDR2: MNHEY and SMNVEV (reference sequence). DNA for the CDR3: TGTGCCAGCAGTCCTCGGACAGACCTAACGTCCTACGAGCAGTACTTC. It specifies CASSPRTDLTSYEQYF.

This rearrangement joins TRBV7-9 to TRBJ2-2, with 7 positions matching TRBD1. The germline V gene has CDR1 SEHNR and CDR2 FQNEAQ (reference sequence). The CDR3 length is 15 residues. V shed 5 bases, J shed 5 bases, and the junction held 8 bases outside the gene matches. CDR3: CASSIPGQRTGELFF. The CDR3, as DNA: TGTGCCAGCAGCATCCCGGGACAGAGGACCGGGGAGCTGTTTTTT.

This clone was detected a few times. The gene calls are TRBV18 and TRBJ1-1; 8 positions match TRBD1. Germline V lookup: CDR1 KGHSH, CDR2 LQKENI. The CDR3 runs 15 residues. The trim removed 1 base at V and 3 bases at J, leaving 4 bases unmatched. CDR3 bases: TGTGCCAGCTCACCACGGACAGGGTGGGACACTGAAGCTTTCTTT. This sequence encodes CASSPRTGWDTEAFF. The variable domain in full, with the rest retrieved from reference TRBV18 and TRBJ1-1, is NAGVMQNPRHLVRRRGQEARLRCSPMKGHSHVYWYRQLPEEGLKFMVYLQKENIIDESGMPKERFSAEFPKEGPSILRIQQVVRGDSAAYFCASSPRTGWDTEAFFGQGTRLTVV.

This chain uses TRBV6-1 with TRBJ2-3; TRBD2 agrees at 11 bases. Germline CDR1 is MNHNS and CDR2 is SASEGT. V gave up 2 bases and J gave up 5 bases; unmatched junction bases: 3. This CDR3 has 15 amino acids. In DNA form, the CDR3 reads TGTGCCAGCAGTGAAACTAGCGGGAGATTAGATACGCAGTATTTT. Protein product: CASSETSGRLDTQYF.

The chain joins TRBV5-1 to TRBJ2-2; no definite D call. Germline CDR1 is SGHRS and CDR2 is YFSETQ. This CDR3 has 15 residues. Trimming removed 0 bases at V and 4 bases at J, with 10 bases between. For the CDR3, the DNA is TGCGCCAGCAGCTTGGGGCTAGTCCGCACCGGGGAGCTGTTTTTT. Protein: CASSLGLVRTGELFF.

The V gene is TRBV9, the J gene TRBJ2-7; TRBD2 aligns across 11 bases. CDR1 is SGDLS and CDR2 is YYNGEE in the germline V gene. Trimming cost V 4 bases and J 4 bases; bases outside gene matches: 16. There are 18 residues in the CDR3. CDR3 bases: TGTGCCAGCAGCTTCCGGAGAGAGGTGACTAGCGGGATGTACGAGCAGTACTTC. Translating gives CASSFRREVTSGMYEQYF.

A single count supports this clone. The V and J genes are TRBV29-1 and TRBJ2-5; 7 nucleotides match TRBD2. Germline trimming cut 6 bases from V and 0 bases from J; bases unmatched to any gene: 4. Germline CDR1 reads SQVTM; CDR2 reads ANQGSEA. The CDR3 totals 13 residues. The CDR3 spells CSVPGTNQETQYF. In nucleotides, the CDR3 is TGCAGCGTACCCGGGACTAACCAAGAGACCCAGTACTTC. The variable domain in full, completed from reference TRBV29-1 and TRBJ2-5, reads SAVISQKPSRDICQRGTSLTIQCQVDSQVTMMFWYRQQPGQSLTLIATANQGSEATYESGFVIDKFPISRPNLTFSTLTVSNMSPEDSSIYLCSVPGTNQETQYFGPGTRLLVL.

The chain employs TRBV5-1 and TRBJ1-2; 8 bases are shared with TRBD1. Germline V gives CDR1 SGHRS, CDR2 YFSETQ. This CDR3 is 15 amino acids long. V lost 1 base, J lost 5 bases, and 7 bases stayed unmatched. Here the CDR3 reads CASSLIPGGFYGYTF. CDR3 DNA: TGCGCCAGCAGCTTGATACCAGGGGGCTTTTATGGCTACACCTTC.